This TCR beta chain was captured by sequencing in a study of blood T cells in healthy people across ages (dated by TCRdb to between 2014 and 2017). Some background on the complete study: Template switching captured roughly one uniquely barcoded TCR beta cDNA molecule per two T cells in model experiments. To track age-related changes in TCR beta repertoire diversity, the study relied on deep sequencing normalized with unique cDNA molecular identifiers. The donors were divided into four age groups: young (average roughly 17 years), middle-aged (around 41), aged (approximately 64) and long-lived (approximately 74). The study analyzed two additional independent replicas of 1 million unique cDNA reads from the same blood draw for two donors, one aged 18 to 29 and one aged 80 or older. Study-wide findings and limitations: A strong correlation was found between observed TCR beta diversity and the percentage of naive T cells measured by flow cytometry. Donor CMV infection status was unknown, potentially confounding age-related changes in expanded clonotypes. Observed TCR beta diversity per million T cells fell roughly linearly with age, and a significant reduction was already apparent by age approximately 40. Since profiling was done on bulk unsorted PBMCs, naive and antigen-experienced compartments could not be conclusively compared. Total diversity estimates from one million sequenced T cells were considered lower bounds and underestimates. Compared with the aged group, more naive CD4+ T cells, fewer expanded clones and increased TCR diversity were shown by the long-lived group, suggesting age selection.

On this clonotype: What antigen it recognizes has not been identified. Per-nucleotide qualities are absent, and no much larger clonotype sits a single base away.

The library was prepared using 5' RACE. The instrument given in TCRdb is Illumina HiSeq 2500. A second PCR of roughly 6 to 11 cycles was run with a J-beta primer mix and a sample-barcoded 5' primer. Each TCR beta cDNA molecule received a unique molecular identifier from a template-switch 5' adaptor carrying 12 random nucleotides. Each sample yielded at least 3 million CDR3-containing paired-end reads. First-strand cDNA synthesis was performed from all RNA using the Mint cDNA synthesis kit, with priming by a TRBC-specific oligonucleotide. Following uracil-DNA glycosylase treatment, all cDNA underwent a first 18-cycle PCR with the universal primers M1SS and BC2_uni_R. In the paper's pipeline: Each sample was normalized by randomly selecting 1 million high-quality reads, each carrying a distinct molecular identifier. Reads with shared molecular identifiers were discarded instead of being binned into consensus sequences. MiTCR, run with a Q25 quality threshold and the strictest error-elimination algorithm, handled CDR3 identification, clonotype clustering and error correction. A nonparametric unseen species model using Euler transformation provided a lower-bound estimate of total TCR beta diversity. The public reads were reanalyzed by TCRdb: fastp trimming at Q25, MiXCR alignment, in-frame beta chains only. CDR3 protein duplicates are merged, each entry listing the most common genes and DNA. The V and J calls shown here were made by TCRdb, not taken from the authors' results. Here the sample has more than 750,000 distinct CDR3 sequences; 25% to 30% occur a single time. More than 8.5% of the sample is held by the ten biggest clonotypes.

The donors were 40 or so Caucasian individuals from Russia, aged 6 to 90 years, who were systemically healthy. Roughly 11 milliliters of peripheral blood were drawn from each donor into EDTA-treated Vacutainer tubes. Ficoll-Paque density-gradient centrifugation was used to isolate PBMCs, with at least 6.5 million per sample. Trizol reagent was used to extract total RNA from PBMCs, with at least 6 micrograms per sample. For every donor, flow cytometry on a PBMC aliquot measured the percentage of naive CD45RAhigh/CD27high T cells. V is clipped by 8 bases and J by 4 bases, and the sequence between their germline boundaries is 14 bases long. CDR1 and CDR2 (SEHNR, FQNEAQ) derive from the germline V gene (reference sequence). From cysteine to phenylalanine, the CDR3 is 14 amino acids long. The entry retains the CDR3 DNA only, 42 bases that are in frame from base 1. These data were also filed under a second study, of T cells of mothers and their children. From the second report: The donors were nine systemically healthy Caucasian individuals, made up of three mothers and their six children. cDNA synthesis used all of the extracted RNA, with 1.5 ug of RNA in each 15 ul reaction. In the second PCR, the M1S primer added sample barcodes and 2-4 random nucleotides. Each mother yielded over 9.5 million TCR beta CDR3 reads and each child 2.5 million to 3.5 million reads. TCR recombination output is similarly shaped by thymic selection in related and unrelated pairs, with a minor effect exerted by inherited differences. Normalized repertoire overlap in related mother-child pairs was always slightly higher than in unrelated mother-child pairs, but the difference was never significant. No persistent microchimeric T cell clones were found, with a detection sensitivity of approximately 100 clones per million clonotypes. To look for features that set related mother-child pairs apart from unrelated individuals, the researchers ran deep NGS to compare the TCR beta repertoires of mothers and children. The mean age was roughly 40 +/- 4 years for the mothers and approximately 11 +/- 4 years for the children. After adapter ligation with NEBNext reagents, the libraries were sequenced on Illumina HiSeq 2000 with 100+100 nt paired-end reads. To prevent cross-contamination, the mother and child libraries were prepared a month apart and were sequenced in separate runs. For each donor, somewhere between roughly 500,000 and 2,100,000 distinct TCR beta clonotypes were identified. Naive TCR beta clonotypes were estimated from low-frequency clonotypes matched to each donor's FACS-determined naive share, without sorting.

Specimen: blood. The clonotype comes from a middle-aged woman in good health. The chain is encoded by TRBV7-9 joined to TRBJ2-2; the D gene is perhaps TRBD1, on 7 matching bases. The CDR3: CASAGTAGTGELFF. The nucleotide sequence reads TGTGCCAGCGCCGGGACAGCGGGCACCGGGGAGCTGTTTTTT.